A single TCR beta chain is shown here with its context. Its target is not known. This record belongs to a study of monozygotic twins with inflammatory bowel disease. Study-wide results and limits: Healthy co-twins had higher TCRbeta inverse Simpson diversity than their IBD twins. None of the different T cell subtypes could be distinguished from one another. Relative to healthy twins, IBD patients had fewer clonotypes in common with others, a gap that was especially apparent with disease activity.

Reanalyzing the 5' RACE reads, TCRdb keeps one entry per CDR3 protein, without DNA. The listing records 350,000 to 400,000 distinct CDR3 sequences. The germline gives CDR1 SGHAT, CDR2 FQNNGV. This CDR3 comprises 17 residues. This sequence joins TRBV11-2 and TRBJ1-1. This TCR came from a human donor with ulcerative colitis or Crohn's disease, or a healthy co-twin of an affected twin (not recorded which). Sequenced material: blood. CDR3: CASSLGLTWGMNTEAFF.